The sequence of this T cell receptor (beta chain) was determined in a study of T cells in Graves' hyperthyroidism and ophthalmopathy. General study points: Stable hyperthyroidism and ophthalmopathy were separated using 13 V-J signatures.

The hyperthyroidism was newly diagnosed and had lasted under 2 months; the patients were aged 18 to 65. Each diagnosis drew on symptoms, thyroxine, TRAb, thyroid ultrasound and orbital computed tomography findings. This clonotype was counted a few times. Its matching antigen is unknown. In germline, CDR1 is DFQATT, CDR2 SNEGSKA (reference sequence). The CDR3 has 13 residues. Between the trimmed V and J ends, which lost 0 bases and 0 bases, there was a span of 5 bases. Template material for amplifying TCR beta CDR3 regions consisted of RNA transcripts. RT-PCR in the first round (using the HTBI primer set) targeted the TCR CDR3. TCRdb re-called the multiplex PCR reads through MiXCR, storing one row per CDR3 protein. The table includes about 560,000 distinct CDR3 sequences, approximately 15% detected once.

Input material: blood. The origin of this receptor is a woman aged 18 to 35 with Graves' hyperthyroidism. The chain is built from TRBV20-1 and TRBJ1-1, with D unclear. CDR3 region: CSARDLLNTEAFF. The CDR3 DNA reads TGCAGTGCTAGAGATCTGTTGAACACTGAAGCTTTCTTT.